This TCR beta chain was obtained from a study of blood T cell repertoires in COVID-19. The assay was immunoSEQ multiplex PCR, and TCRdb's table has in-frame clones only and misses some. Among approximately 290,000 clones listed, approximately 83% were seen once. The germline gives CDR1 MNHEY, CDR2 SVGAGI. Unmatched junction bases numbered 11, after V lost 7 bases and J lost 14 bases. This CDR3 contains 13 residues. The chain employs TRBV6-5 and TRBJ2-1; 10 bases match TRBD1. Source material: PBMCs or T cells enriched from blood (not recorded which). This TCR was sampled from a woman aged 30 to 39 who had recovered from COVID-19. The CDR3 reads CASTLSLGTGEFF. The DNA for the CDR3 is TGTGCCAGCACCCTAAGTTTGGGGACAGGGGAGTTCTTC.